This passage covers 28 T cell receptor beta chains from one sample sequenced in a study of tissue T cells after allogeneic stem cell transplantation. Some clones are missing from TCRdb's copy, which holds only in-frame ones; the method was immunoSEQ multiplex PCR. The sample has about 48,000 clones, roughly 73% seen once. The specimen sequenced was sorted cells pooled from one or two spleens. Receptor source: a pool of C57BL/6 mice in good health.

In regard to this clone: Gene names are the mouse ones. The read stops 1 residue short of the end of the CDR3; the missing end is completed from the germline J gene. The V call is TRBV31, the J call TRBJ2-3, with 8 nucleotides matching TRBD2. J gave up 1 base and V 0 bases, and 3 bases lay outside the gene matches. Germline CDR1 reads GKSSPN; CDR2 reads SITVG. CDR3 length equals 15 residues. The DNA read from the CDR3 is TGTGCCTGGAGTCTGCCGGGACTGGGTGCAGAAACGCTGTAT. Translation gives CAWSLPGLGAETLY. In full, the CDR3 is CAWSLPGLGAETLYF.

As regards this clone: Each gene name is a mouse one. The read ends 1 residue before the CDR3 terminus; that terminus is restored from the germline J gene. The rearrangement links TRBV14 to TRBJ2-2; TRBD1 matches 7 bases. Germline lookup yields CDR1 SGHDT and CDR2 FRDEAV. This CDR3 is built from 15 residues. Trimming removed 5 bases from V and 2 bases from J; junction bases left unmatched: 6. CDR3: CASRHRGGNTGQLYF. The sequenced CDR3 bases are TGTGCCAGCAGACACAGGGGTGGGAACACCGGGCAGCTCTAC.

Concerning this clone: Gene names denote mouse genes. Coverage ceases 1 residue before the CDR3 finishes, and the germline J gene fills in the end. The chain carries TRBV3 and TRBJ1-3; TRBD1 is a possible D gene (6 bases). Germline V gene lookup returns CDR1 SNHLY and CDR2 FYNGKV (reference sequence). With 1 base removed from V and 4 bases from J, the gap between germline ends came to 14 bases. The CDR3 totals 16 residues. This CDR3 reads CASSLEVPGVGNTLYF. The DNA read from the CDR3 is TGTGCCAGCAGCTTAGAGGTCCCAGGGGTAGGAAATACGCTCTAT.

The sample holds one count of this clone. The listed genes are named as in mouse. The CDR3 bases that were read are TGTGCCAGCGGTGATGGGGACAGGGAAAACTCCGACTACACC. Its translation is CASGDGDRENSDYT. The CDR3, in full, reads CASGDGDRENSDYTF. The chain recombines TRBV13-2 with TRBJ1-2; 9 bases fit TRBD1. The read gets to within 1 residue of the CDR3 end, and the germline J gene fills in the rest. The CDR3 contains 15 residues. CDR1 and CDR2 from the germline V gene are NNHNN and SYGAGS (reference sequence). V lost 0 bases and J lost 1; bases outside the gene matches: 1.

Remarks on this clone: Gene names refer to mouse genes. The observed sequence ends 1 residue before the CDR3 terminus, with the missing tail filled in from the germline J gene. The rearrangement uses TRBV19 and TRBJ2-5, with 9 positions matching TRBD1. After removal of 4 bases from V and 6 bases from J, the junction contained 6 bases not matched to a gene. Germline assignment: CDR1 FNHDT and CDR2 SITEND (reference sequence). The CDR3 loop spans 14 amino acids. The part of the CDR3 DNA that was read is TGTGCCAGCAGTTCCGGGACAGGGAGGGACACCCAGTAC. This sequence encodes CASSSGTGRDTQY. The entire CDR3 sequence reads CASSSGTGRDTQYF.

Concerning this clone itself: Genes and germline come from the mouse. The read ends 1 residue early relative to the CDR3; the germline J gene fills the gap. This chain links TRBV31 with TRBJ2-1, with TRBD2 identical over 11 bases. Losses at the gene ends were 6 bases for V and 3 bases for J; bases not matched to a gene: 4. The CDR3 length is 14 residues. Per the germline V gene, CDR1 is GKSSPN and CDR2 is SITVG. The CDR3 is CACSGLGGYAEQFF. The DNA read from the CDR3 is TGTGCCTGCTCTGGACTGGGGGGCTATGCTGAGCAGTTC. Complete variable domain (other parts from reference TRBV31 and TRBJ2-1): AQTIHQWPVAEIKAVGSPLSLGCTIKGKSSPNLYWYWQATGGTLQQLFYSITVGQVESVVQLNLSASRPKDDQFILSTEKLLLSHSGFYLCACSGLGGYAEQFFGPGTRLTVL.

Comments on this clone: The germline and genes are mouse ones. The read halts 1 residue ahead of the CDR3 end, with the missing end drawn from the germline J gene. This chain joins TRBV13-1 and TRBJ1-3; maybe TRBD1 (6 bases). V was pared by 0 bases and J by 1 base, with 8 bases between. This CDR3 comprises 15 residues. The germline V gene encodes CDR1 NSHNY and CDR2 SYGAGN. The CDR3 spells CASSDEGGSGNTLYF. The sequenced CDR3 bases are TGTGCCAGCAGTGATGAGGGGGGGTCTGGAAATACGCTCTAT.

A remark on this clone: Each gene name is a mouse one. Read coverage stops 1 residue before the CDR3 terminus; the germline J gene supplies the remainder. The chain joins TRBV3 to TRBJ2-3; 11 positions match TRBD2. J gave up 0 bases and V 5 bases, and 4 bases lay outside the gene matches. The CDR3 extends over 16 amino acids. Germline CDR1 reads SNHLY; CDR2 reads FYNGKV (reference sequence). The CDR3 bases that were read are TGTGCCAGCAGCCGGGACTGGGGGACTAGTGCAGAAACGCTGTAT. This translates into CASSRDWGTSAETLY. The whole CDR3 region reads CASSRDWGTSAETLYF. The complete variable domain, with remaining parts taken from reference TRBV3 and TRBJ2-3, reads GPKVLQIPSHQIIDMGQMVTLNCDPVSNHLYFYWYKQILGQQMEFLVNFYNGKVMEKSKLFKDQFSVERPDGSYFTLKIQPTALEDSAVYFCASSRDWGTSAETLYFGSGTRLTVL.

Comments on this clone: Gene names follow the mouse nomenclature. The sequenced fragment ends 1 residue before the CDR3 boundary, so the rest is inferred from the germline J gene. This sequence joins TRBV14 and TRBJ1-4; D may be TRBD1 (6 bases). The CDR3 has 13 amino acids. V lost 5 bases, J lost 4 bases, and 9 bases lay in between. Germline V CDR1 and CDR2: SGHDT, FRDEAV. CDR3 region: CASSRDNNERLFF. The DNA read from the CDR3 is TGTGCCAGCAGCCGGGACAACAACGAAAGATTATTT.

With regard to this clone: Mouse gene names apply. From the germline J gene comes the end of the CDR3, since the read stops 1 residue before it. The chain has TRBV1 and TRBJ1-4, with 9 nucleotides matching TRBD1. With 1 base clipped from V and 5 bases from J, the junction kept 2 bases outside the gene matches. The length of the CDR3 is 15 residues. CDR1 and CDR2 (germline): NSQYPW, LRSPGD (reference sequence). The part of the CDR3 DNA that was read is TGCACCTGCAGTGCAGGTGGGACAGGGAACGAAAGATTATTT. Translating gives CTCSAGGTGNERLF. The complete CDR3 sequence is CTCSAGGTGNERLFF.

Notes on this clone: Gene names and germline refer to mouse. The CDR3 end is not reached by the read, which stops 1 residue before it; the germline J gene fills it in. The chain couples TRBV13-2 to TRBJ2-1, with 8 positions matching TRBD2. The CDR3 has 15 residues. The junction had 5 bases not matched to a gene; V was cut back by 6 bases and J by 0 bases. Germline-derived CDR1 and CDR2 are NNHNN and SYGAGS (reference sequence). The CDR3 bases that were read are TGTGCCAGCGCCAAAGGGGGGGCTAACTATGCTGAGCAGTTC. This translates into CASAKGGANYAEQF. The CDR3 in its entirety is CASAKGGANYAEQFF.

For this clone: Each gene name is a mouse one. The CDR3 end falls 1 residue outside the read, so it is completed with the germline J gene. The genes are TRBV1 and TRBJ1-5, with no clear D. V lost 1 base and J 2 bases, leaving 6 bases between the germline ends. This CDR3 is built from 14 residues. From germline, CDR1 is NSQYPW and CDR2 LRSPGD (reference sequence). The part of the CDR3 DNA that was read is TGCACCTGCAGTGCAGGGAGGCACAACCAGGCTCCGCTT. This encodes CTCSAGRHNQAPL. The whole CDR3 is CTCSAGRHNQAPLF.

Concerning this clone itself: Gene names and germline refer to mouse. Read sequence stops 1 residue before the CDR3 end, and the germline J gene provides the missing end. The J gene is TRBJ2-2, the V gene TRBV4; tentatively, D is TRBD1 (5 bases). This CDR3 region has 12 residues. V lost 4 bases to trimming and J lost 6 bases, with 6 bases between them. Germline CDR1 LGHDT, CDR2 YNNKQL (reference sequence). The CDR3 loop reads CASSSGPGQLYF. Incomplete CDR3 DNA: TGTGCCAGCAGCTCAGGGCCCGGGCAGCTCTAC.

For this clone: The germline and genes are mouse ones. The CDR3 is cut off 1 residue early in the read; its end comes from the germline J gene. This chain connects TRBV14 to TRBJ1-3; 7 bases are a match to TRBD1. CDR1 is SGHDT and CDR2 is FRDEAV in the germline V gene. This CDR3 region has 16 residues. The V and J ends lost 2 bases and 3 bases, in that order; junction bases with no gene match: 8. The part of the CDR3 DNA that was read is TGTGCCAGCAGTTTGGGTACAGGGGTATTTGGAAATACGCTCTAT. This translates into CASSLGTGVFGNTLY. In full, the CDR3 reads CASSLGTGVFGNTLYF.

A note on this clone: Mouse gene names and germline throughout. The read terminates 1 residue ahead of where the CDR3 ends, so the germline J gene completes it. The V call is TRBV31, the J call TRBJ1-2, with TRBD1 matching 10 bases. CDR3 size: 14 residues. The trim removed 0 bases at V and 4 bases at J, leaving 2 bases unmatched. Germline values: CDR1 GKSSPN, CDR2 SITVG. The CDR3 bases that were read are TGTGCCTGGAGTCTGAGGACAGGGGGCTCCGACTACACC. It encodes CAWSLRTGGSDYT. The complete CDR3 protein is CAWSLRTGGSDYTF.

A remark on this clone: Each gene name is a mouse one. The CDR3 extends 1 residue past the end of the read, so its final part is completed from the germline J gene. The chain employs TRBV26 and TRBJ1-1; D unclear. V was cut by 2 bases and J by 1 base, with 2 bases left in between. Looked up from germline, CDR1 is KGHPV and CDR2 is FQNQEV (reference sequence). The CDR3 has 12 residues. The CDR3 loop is CASSLRNTEVFF. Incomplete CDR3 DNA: TGTGCCAGCAGTCTGAGGAACACAGAAGTCTTC.

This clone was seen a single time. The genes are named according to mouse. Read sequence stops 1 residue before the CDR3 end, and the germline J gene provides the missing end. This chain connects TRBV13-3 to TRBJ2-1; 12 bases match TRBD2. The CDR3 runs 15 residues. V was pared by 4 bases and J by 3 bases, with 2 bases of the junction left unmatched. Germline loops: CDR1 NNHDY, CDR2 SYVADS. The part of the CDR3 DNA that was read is TGTGCCAGCAGTCGACTGGGGGGGCTCTATGCTGAGCAGTTC. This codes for CASSRLGGLYAEQF. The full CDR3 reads CASSRLGGLYAEQFF.

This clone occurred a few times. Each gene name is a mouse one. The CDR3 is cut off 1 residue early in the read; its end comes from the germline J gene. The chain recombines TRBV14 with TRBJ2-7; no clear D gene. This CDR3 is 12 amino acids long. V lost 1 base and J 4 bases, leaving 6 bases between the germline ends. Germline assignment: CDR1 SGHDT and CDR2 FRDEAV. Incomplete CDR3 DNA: TGTGCCAGCAGTTTCCGGGAATATGAACAGTAC. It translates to CASSFREYEQY. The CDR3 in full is CASSFREYEQYF. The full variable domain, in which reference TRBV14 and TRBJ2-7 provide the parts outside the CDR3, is EAGVTQSPRYAVLQEGQAVSFWCDPISGHDTLYWYQQPRDQGPQLLVYFRDEAVIDNSQLPSDRFSAVRPKGTNSTLKIQSAKQGDTATYLCASSFREYEQYFGPGTRLTVL.

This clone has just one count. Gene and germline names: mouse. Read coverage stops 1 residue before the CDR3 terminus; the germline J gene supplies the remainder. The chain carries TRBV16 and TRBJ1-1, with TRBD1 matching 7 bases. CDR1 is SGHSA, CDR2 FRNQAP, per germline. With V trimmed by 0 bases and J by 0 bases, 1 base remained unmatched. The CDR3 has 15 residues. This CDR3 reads CASSLEGTANTEVFF. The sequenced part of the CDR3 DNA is TGTGCAAGCAGCTTAGAAGGGACAGCAAACACAGAAGTCTTC.

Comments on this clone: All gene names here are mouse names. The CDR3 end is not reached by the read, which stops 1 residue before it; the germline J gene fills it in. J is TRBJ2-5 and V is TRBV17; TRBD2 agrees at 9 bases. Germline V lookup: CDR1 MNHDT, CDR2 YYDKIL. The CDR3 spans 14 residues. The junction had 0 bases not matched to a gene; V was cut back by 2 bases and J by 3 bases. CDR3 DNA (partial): TGTGCTAGCAGTAGACTGGGGGGGCAAGACACCCAGTAC. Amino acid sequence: CASSRLGGQDTQY. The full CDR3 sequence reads CASSRLGGQDTQYF.

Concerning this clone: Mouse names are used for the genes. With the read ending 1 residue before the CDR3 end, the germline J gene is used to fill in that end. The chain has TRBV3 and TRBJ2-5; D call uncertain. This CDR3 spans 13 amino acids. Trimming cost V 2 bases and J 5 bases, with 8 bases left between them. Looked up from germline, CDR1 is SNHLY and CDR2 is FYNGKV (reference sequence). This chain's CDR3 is CASSLRGGDTQYF. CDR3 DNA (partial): TGTGCCAGCAGCTTACGGGGTGGAGACACCCAGTAC.

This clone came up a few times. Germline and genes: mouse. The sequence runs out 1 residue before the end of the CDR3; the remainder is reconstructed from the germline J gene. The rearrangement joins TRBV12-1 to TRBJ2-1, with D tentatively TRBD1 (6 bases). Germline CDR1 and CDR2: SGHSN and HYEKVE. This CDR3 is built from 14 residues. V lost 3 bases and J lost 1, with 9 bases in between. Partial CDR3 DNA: TGTGCCAGCTCTACGGGACAAAACTATGCTGAGCAGTTC. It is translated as CASSTGQNYAEQF. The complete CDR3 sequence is CASSTGQNYAEQFF. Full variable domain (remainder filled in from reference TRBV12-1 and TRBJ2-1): DSGVVQSPRHIIKEKGGRSVLTCIPISGHSNVVWYQQTLGKELKFLIQHYEKVERDKGFLPSRFSVQQFDDYHSEMNMSALELEDSAMYFCASSTGQNYAEQFFGPGTRLTVL.

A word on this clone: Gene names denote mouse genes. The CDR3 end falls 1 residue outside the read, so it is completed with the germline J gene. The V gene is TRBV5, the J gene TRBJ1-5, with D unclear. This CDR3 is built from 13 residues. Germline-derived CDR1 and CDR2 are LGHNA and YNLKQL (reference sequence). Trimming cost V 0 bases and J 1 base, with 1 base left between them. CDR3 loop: CASSQENNQAPLF. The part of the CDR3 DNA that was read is TGTGCCAGCAGCCAAGAAAACAACCAGGCTCCGCTT.

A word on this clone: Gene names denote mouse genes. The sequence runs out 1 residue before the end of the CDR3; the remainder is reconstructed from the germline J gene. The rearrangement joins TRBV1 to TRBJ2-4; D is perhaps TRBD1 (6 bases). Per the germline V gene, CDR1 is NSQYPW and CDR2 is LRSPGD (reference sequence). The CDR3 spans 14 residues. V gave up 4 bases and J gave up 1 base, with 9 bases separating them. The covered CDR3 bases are TGCACCTGCAGTGACAGGGCACGTCAAAACACCTTGTAC. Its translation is CTCSDRARQNTLY. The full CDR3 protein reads CTCSDRARQNTLYF.

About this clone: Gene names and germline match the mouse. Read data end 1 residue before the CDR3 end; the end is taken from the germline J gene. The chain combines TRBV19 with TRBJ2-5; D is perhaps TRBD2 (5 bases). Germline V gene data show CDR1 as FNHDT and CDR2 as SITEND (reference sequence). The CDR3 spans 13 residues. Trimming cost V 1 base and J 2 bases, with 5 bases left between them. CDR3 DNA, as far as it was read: TGTGCCAGCAGTATACTGGGCCAAGACACCCAGTAC. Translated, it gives CASSILGQDTQY. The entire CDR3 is CASSILGQDTQYF.

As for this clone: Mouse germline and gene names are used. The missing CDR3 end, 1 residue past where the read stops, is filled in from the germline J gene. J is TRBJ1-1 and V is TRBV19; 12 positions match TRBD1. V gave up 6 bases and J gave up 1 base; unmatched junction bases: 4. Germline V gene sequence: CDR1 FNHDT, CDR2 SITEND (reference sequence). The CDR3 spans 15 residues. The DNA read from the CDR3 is TGTGCCAGCACCCCGGGACAGGGGGCGAACACAGAAGTCTTC. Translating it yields CASTPGQGANTEVF. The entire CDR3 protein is CASTPGQGANTEVFF.

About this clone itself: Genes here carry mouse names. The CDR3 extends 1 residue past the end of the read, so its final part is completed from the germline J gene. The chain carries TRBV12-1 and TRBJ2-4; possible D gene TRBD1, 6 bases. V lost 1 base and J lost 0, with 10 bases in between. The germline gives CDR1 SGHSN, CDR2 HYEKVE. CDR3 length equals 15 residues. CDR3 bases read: TGTGCCAGCTCTCTTGGGACATCTAGTCAAAACACCTTGTAC. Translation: CASSLGTSSQNTLY. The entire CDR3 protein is CASSLGTSSQNTLYF.

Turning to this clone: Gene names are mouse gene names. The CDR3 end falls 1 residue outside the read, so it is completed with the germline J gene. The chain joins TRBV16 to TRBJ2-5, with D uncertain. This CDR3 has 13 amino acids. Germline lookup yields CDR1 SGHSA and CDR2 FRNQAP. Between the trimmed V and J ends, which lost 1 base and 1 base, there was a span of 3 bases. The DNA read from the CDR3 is TGTGCAAGCAGCTTAGTTGACCAAGACACCCAGTAC. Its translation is CASSLVDQDTQY. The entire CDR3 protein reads CASSLVDQDTQYF. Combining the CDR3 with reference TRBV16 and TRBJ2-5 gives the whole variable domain NAGVIQTPRHKVTGKGQEATLWCEPISGHSAVFWYRQTIVQGLEFLTYFRNQAPIDDSGMPKERFSAQMPNQSHSTLKIQSTQPQDSAVYLCASSLVDQDTQYFGPGTRLLVL.